The 25 T cell receptor beta chains in this list originate from one sample, sequenced in a study of OX40 agonist ivuxolimab in advanced cancers. Measured with immunoSEQ multiplex PCR; TCRdb has only the in-frame clones, and not every one. The sample has roughly 90,000 clones, 91% seen once; the top ten hold roughly 8.9%. The material was CD4+ or CD8+ T cells sorted from blood, obtained in a trial of the OX40 agonist ivuxolimab. These TCRs come from an adult with an advanced solid tumor such as melanoma, head and neck, liver or kidney cancer.

This clone was observed a few times. The J gene is TRBJ1-1, the V gene TRBV19, with D possibly being TRBD1 (6 bases). V was shortened by 2 bases and J by 3 bases, with 16 bases between the two germline ends. The CDR3 spans 16 residues. Germline values: CDR1 LNHDA, CDR2 SQIVND (reference sequence). The CDR3 DNA reads TGTGCCAGTAGTATACCGGGGGCCCAGTGGGACACTGAAGCTTTCTTT. Protein: CASSIPGAQWDTEAFF.

This clone was recorded at least ten times. The chain carries TRBV28 and TRBJ1-1; no firm D call. The V end lost 1 base, the J end lost 4 bases, and 7 bases lay between the germline ends. From germline, CDR1 is MDHEN and CDR2 SYDVKM. The CDR3 has 13 amino acids. CDR3 region: CASSLSGGTEAFF. CDR3 nucleotide sequence: TGTGCCAGCAGTTTATCTGGTGGCACTGAAGCTTTCTTT.

This chain links TRBV18 with TRBJ1-1; D is uncertain. This CDR3 spans 18 amino acids. V shed 3 bases and J shed 5 bases, with 25 bases lying between them. Germline CDR1 is KGHSH and CDR2 is LQKENI. CDR3 DNA: TGTGCCAGCTCACCGTTTCCGGGCCGAAGGTCGTCATGGACTGAAGCTTTCTTT. Amino acids: CASSPFPGRRSSWTEAFF.

The chain is built from TRBV11-3 and TRBJ2-1; TRBD1 might be the D (6 bases). The germline V gene encodes CDR1 SGHNT and CDR2 YENEEA. The CDR3 covers 15 residues. Deletions cut 0 bases from V and 2 bases from J, with 8 bases between. CDR3 bases: TGTGCCAGCAGCTTAGAGGCAGGGGCCTACAATGAGCAGTTCTTC. It encodes CASSLEAGAYNEQFF.

This clone was found once. The rearrangement links TRBV29-1 to TRBJ1-2; D unclear. CDR1 is SQVTM and CDR2 is ANQGSEA in the germline V gene. CDR3 length: 12 residues. The ends were cut back, 5 bases at V and 8 bases at J, with 15 bases in the middle. The CDR3 nucleotides are TGCAGCGTTTTGGGTCAGGTCTACGGCTACACCTTC. Translating it yields CSVLGQVYGYTF.

The CDR3 DNA is TGCGCCAGCAGAACAGGGAGGTTTGGTGACACTGAAGCTTTCTTT. Translated: CASRTGRFGDTEAFF. The V gene is TRBV5-1, the J gene TRBJ1-1; D possibly corresponds to TRBD1 (6 bases). CDR1 is SGHRS and CDR2 is YFSETQ in the germline V gene. The CDR3 runs 15 residues. The V end lost 5 bases, the J end lost 3 bases, and 17 bases lay between the germline ends.

This rearrangement joins TRBV6-1 to TRBJ1-2; D is ambiguous. The germline V and J ends were trimmed by 5 bases and 2 bases, with 12 bases remaining between them. The CDR3 runs 14 residues. Germline values: CDR1 MNHNS, CDR2 SASEGT. The CDR3 nucleotides read TGTGCCAGCAGTAGCACACCACGAAACTATGGCTACACCTTC. Its translation: CASSSTPRNYGYTF.

The V and J genes are TRBV6-5 and TRBJ1-1, with 8 bases identical to TRBD1. The CDR3 is 15 amino acids. The junction had 11 bases not matched to a gene; V was cut back by 0 bases and J by 11 bases. The germline gives CDR1 MNHEY, CDR2 SVGAGI. The CDR3 nucleotides are TGTGCCAGCAGTTACTCGAGGCAGGGGGCGAGTGGCGCTTTCTTT. Protein product: CASSYSRQGASGAFF.

This rearrangement joins TRBV14 to TRBJ1-3; D is unclear. Per the germline V gene, CDR1 is SGHDN and CDR2 is FVKESK. This CDR3 is built from 14 residues. The V gene lost 5 bases and the J gene lost 7 bases, with 15 bases spanning the gap. CDR3: CASSGSGSHNTIYF. The CDR3 DNA is TGTGCCAGCAGCGGATCAGGTTCGCATAACACCATATATTTT.

The V call is TRBV7-2, the J call TRBJ2-5; 8 bases are a match to TRBD2. Germline V gene sequence: CDR1 SGHTA, CDR2 FQGNSA. CDR3 length equals 18 residues. Germline trimming cut 4 bases from V and 4 bases from J; bases unmatched to any gene: 17. For the CDR3, the DNA is TGTGCCAGCAGCTCACAGGTGACTAGCGTCAGTGCACTAGAGACCCAGTACTTC. Protein sequence: CASSSQVTSVSALETQYF.

The rearrangement joins TRBV19 to TRBJ1-3, with 12 positions matching TRBD1. CDR3 length: 20 amino acids. Germline values: CDR1 LNHDA, CDR2 SQIVND (reference sequence). Losses at the gene ends were 4 bases for V and 2 bases for J; bases not matched to a gene: 15. CDR3 in amino acids: CASSSYPGQGAWEAGNTIYF. The CDR3 DNA follows: TGTGCCAGTAGTAGCTATCCGGGACAGGGGGCCTGGGAGGCTGGAAACACCATATATTTT.

J is TRBJ2-7 and V is TRBV4-1; 8 nucleotides match TRBD1. With 3 bases clipped from V and 6 bases from J, the junction kept 7 bases outside the gene matches. This CDR3 region has 14 residues. Germline V gene sequence: CDR1 MGHRA, CDR2 YSYEKL. CDR3 bases: TGCGCCAGCAGCCATGGACAGGGCCCGGGCGAGCAGTACTTC. It translates to CASSHGQGPGEQYF.

The V gene is TRBV2, the J gene TRBJ2-7; possibly TRBD1 or TRBD2 for D (5 bases each). Germline CDR1 SNHLY, CDR2 FYNNEI. CDR3 size: 16 residues. Trimming left V 6 bases short and J 4 bases short, with 22 bases between. The CDR3 spells CASRTGTATHPYEQYF. CDR3 bases: TGTGCCAGCAGGACCGGGACGGCGACCCACCCTTACGAGCAGTACTTC.

This chain joins TRBV4-2 and TRBJ2-5, with a possible D match to TRBD2 (5 bases). Looked up from germline, CDR1 is LGHNA and CDR2 is YNFKEQ. V was clipped by 1 base and J by 5 bases, with 11 bases between them. This CDR3 contains 14 residues. CDR3 loop: CASSQGGPRETQYF. Written as DNA, the CDR3 is TGTGCCAGCAGCCAAGGAGGGCCAAGGGAGACCCAGTACTTC.

The chain employs TRBV7-9 and TRBJ2-1, with 8 bases matching TRBD1. V trimming: 8 bases; J trimming: 8 bases; junction bases outside the gene matches: 14. This CDR3 is 15 amino acids long. Germline V gives CDR1 SEHNR, CDR2 FQNEAQ (reference sequence). CDR3 region: CASSGPGQGGDEQFF. The DNA for the CDR3 is TGTGCCAGCTCAGGCCCCGGACAGGGTGGTGATGAGCAGTTCTTC.

The chain has TRBV5-6 and TRBJ2-3; D is unclear. CDR3 length: 15 residues. Per germline, CDR1 SGHDT and CDR2 YYEEEE. V dropped 0 bases and J dropped 4 bases, with 12 bases sitting between them. CDR3 sequence (DNA): TGTGCCAGCAGCTTGGTTTGGTCCGTGGCAGATACGCAGTATTTT. Protein product: CASSLVWSVADTQYF.

This rearrangement joins TRBV15 to TRBJ2-1, with a weak D call TRBD2 (6 bases). The ends were cut back, 0 bases at V and 9 bases at J, with 21 bases in the middle. The CDR3 is made up of 17 amino acids. Germline lookup yields CDR1 LNHNV and CDR2 YYDKDF (reference sequence). The CDR3: CATSRDGQGLTKGEQFF. The CDR3 bases are TGTGCCACCAGCAGAGATGGTCAGGGACTCACTAAAGGTGAGCAGTTCTTC.

The J gene is TRBJ2-1, the V gene TRBV6-5, with D perhaps TRBD2 (6 bases). The CDR3 has 14 amino acids. The germline V gene encodes CDR1 MNHEY and CDR2 SVGAGI. V gave up 2 bases and J gave up 10 bases, with 15 bases separating them. CDR3: CASSYPSPGREQFF. The CDR3 DNA sequence: TGTGCCAGCAGTTACCCCAGCCCTGGGAGGGAGCAGTTCTTC.

The rearrangement links TRBV10-2 to TRBJ2-7; the match to TRBD2 covers 8 bases. CDR3 length: 15 residues. Germline V gene sequence: CDR1 WSHSY, CDR2 SAAADI. V was pared by 0 bases and J by 2 bases, with 3 bases of the junction left unmatched. CDR3: CASSESSSGTYEQYF. Written as DNA, the CDR3 is TGCGCCAGCAGTGAGTCGAGTAGCGGGACCTACGAGCAGTACTTC.

On this clone: This sample includes further DNA sequences coding for the same CDR3. The DNA of the CDR3 is TGTGCCAGTAGTCTTTCTGGAAACACCATATATTTT. Translating it yields CASSLSGNTIYF. The genes are TRBV19 and TRBJ1-3; D remains ambiguous. Trimming took 5 bases from V and 1 from J, leaving 3 bases between them. This CDR3 has 12 residues. Looked up from germline, CDR1 is LNHDA and CDR2 is SQIVND (reference sequence).

This chain uses TRBV2 with TRBJ2-7; 8 positions agree with TRBD2. Looked up from germline, CDR1 is SNHLY and CDR2 is FYNNEI. The V gene end was trimmed by 6 bases and the J gene end by 3 bases; junction bases not matched to a gene: 22. The CDR3 consists of 19 residues. The CDR3 DNA follows: TGTGCCAGCAGGTACTTGTCCGGGACTAGATCGACCCTTCACTACGAGCAGTACTTC. It is translated as CASRYLSGTRSTLHYEQYF.

V and J are TRBV6-1 and TRBJ2-1, with 8 bases aligning to TRBD1. With V trimmed by 4 bases and J by 4 bases, 3 bases remained unmatched. Germline V gene lookup returns CDR1 MNHNS and CDR2 SASEGT. The CDR3 consists of 14 residues. The CDR3 nucleotides are TGTGCCAGCAGTGCACAGGGGGTATACAATGAGCAGTTCTTC. Translation: CASSAQGVYNEQFF.

This clone showed up just once. This rearrangement joins TRBV6-6 to TRBJ2-7; the match to TRBD1 covers 10 bases. V shed 2 bases and J 3 bases; nucleotides not matched to a gene: 7. CDR3 length: 16 residues. CDR1 MNHNY and CDR2 SVGAGI come from the germline V gene (reference sequence). Here the CDR3 DNA reads TGTGCCAGCAGTTACCACCGGGACAGGGGTGACTACGAGCAGTACTTC. Amino acids: CASSYHRDRGDYEQYF.

The gene calls are TRBV15 and TRBJ1-5; 8 bases are a match to TRBD1. V trimming: 3 bases; J trimming: 2 bases; junction bases outside the gene matches: 3. The CDR3 has 15 residues. Germline V CDR1 and CDR2: LNHNV, YYDKDF (reference sequence). For the CDR3, the DNA is TGTGCCACCAGCAGGGGGGGACAGGGCAATCAGCCCCAGCATTTT. Translated, it gives CATSRGGQGNQPQHF.

The V and J genes are TRBV28 and TRBJ1-2; the match to TRBD1 covers 8 bases. Germline assignment: CDR1 MDHEN and CDR2 SYDVKM. The CDR3 runs 15 residues. Unmatched junction bases numbered 9, after V lost 5 bases and J lost 4 bases. The CDR3 spells CASSPPRTGFYGYTF. The CDR3 DNA follows: TGTGCCAGCAGTCCGCCAAGGACAGGGTTCTATGGCTACACCTTC.